The subject of this entry is one T cell receptor (beta chain). Germline V gene lookup returns CDR1 SNHLY and CDR2 FYNNEI. The CDR3 is 12 residues long. V lost 4 bases, J lost 1 base, and 5 bases lay in between. All the people who gave samples were healthy bone marrow donors. Nominal health characterized the donors when sampled, though unrecorded immune exposures were likely. This specimen belongs to a study of cytomegalovirus exposure and HLA in healthy donors. Overall study: There were approximately 81 million unique TCRs (from HLA-typed donors) in an early data release.

The primer mix had 60 Vbeta and 13 Jbeta primers. Sequenced by immunoSEQ multiplex PCR; TCRdb stores in-frame clones only, minus some. The table has around 59,000 clones, 80% seen once. V and J are TRBV2 and TRBJ2-7; D is uncertain. Sample: PBMCs. The receptor was derived from a woman between 35 and 50 years old in good health and CMV-seronegative. DNA of the CDR3: TGTGCCAGCAGTGCACAGTCCTACGAGCAGTACTTC. Translating it yields CASSAQSYEQYF.